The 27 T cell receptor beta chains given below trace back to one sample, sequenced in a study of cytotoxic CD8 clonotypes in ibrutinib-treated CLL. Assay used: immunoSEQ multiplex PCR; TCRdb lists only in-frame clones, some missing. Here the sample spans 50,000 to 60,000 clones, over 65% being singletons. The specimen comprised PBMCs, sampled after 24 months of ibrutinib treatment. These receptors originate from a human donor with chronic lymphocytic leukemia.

The CDR3: CASSLAASQTYGYTF. In DNA, the CDR3 is TGTGCCAGCAGCTTAGCGGCTTCACAGACCTATGGCTACACCTTC. The chain links TRBV7-2 to TRBJ1-2; D gene ambiguous. This CDR3 comprises 15 residues. The germline V gene has CDR1 SGHTA and CDR2 FQGNSA. The germline V and J ends were trimmed by 0 bases and 4 bases, with 12 bases remaining between them.

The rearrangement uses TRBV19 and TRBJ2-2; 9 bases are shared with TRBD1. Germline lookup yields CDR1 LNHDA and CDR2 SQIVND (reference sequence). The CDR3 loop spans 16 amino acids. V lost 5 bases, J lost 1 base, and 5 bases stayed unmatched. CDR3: CASSSWTGENTGELFF. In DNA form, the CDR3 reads TGTGCCAGTAGTTCGTGGACAGGGGAGAACACCGGGGAGCTGTTTTTT.

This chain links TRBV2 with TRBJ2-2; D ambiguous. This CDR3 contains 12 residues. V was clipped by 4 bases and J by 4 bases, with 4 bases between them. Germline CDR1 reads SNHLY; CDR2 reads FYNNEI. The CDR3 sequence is CASSVGTGELFF. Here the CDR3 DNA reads TGTGCCAGCAGTGTGGGCACCGGGGAGCTGTTTTTT.

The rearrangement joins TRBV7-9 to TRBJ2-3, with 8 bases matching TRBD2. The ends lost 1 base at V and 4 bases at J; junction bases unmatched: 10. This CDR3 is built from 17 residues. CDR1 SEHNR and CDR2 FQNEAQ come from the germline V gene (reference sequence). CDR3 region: CASSLGAGRAAADTQYF. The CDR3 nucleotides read TGTGCCAGCAGCTTAGGAGCCGGGAGGGCCGCGGCAGATACGCAGTATTTT.

The CDR3 sequence: CASSLVTAGWGMEYF. The CDR3 region has the DNA TGTGCCAGCAGCTTGGTTACAGCGGGGTGGGGCATGGAGTACTTC. The chain carries TRBV5-6 and TRBJ2-7; 7 bases match TRBD2. The germline V gene has CDR1 SGHDT and CDR2 YYEEEE. V trimming: 0 bases; J trimming: 11 bases; junction bases outside the gene matches: 14. The CDR3 is made up of 15 amino acids.

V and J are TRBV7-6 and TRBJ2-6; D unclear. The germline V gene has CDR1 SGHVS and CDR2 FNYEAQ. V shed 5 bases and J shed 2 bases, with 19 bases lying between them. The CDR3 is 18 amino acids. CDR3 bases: TGTGCCAGCAGCACGTTTCGGCCATTTTCTGCTGGGGCCAACGTCCTGACTTTC. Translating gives CASSTFRPFSAGANVLTF.

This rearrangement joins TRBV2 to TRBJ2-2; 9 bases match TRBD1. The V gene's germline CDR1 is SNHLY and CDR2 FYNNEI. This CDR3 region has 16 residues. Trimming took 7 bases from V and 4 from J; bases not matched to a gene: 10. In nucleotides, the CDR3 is TGTGCCAGCAAACAGGGGGCTAGCGTACTCACCGGGGAGCTGTTTTTT. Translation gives CASKQGASVLTGELFF. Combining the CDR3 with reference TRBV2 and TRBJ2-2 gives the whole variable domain EPEVTQTPSHQVTQMGQEVILRCVPISNHLYFYWYRQILGQKVEFLVSFYNNEISEKSEIFDDQFSVERPDGSNFTLKIRSTKLEDSAMYFCASKQGASVLTGELFFGEGSRLTVL.

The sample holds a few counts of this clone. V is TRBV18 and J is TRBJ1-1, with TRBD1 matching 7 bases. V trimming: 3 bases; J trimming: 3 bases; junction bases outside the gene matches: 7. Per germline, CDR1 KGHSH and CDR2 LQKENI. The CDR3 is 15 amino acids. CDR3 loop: CASSPSPDRHTEAFF. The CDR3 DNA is TGTGCCAGCTCACCCTCACCGGACAGGCACACTGAAGCTTTCTTT.

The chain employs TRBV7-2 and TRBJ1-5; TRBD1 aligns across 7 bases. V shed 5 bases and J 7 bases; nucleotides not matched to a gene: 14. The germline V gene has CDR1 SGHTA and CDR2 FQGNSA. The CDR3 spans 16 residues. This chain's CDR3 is CASSPRPTGGQQPQHF. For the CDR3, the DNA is TGTGCCAGCAGCCCCCGGCCGACGGGGGGACAGCAGCCCCAGCATTTT.

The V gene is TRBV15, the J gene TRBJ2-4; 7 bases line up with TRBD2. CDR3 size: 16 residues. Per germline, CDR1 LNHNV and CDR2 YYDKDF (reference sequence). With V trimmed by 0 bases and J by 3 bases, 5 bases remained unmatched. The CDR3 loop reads CATSRDRGEGKNIQYF. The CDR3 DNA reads TGTGCCACCAGCAGAGATCGAGGGGAGGGCAAAAACATTCAGTACTTC.

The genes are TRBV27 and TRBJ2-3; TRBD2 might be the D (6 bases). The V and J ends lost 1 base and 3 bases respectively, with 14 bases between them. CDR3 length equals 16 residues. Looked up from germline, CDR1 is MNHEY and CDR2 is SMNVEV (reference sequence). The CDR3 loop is CASSLFRGGVTDTQYF. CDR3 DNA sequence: TGTGCCAGCAGTTTATTTCGGGGCGGGGTGACAGATACGCAGTATTTT.

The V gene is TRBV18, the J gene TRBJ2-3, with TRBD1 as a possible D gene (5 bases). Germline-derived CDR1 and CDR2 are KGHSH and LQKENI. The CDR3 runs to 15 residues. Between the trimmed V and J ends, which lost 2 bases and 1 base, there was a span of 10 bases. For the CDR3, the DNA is TGTGCCAGCTCACCAAGAGACAGAGGCACAGATACGCAGTATTTT. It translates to CASSPRDRGTDTQYF.

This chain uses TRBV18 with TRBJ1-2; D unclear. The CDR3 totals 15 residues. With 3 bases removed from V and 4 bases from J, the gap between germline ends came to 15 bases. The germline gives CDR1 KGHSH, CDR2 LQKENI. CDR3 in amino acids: CASSPAEGSSYGYTF. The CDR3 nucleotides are TGTGCCAGCTCACCGGCGGAAGGGTCTTCCTATGGCTACACCTTC.

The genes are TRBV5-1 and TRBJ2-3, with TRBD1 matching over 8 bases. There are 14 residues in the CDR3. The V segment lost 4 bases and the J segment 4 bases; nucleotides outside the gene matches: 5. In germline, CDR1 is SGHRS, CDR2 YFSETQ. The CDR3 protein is CASSQDRVPDTQYF. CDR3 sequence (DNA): TGCGCCAGCAGCCAGGACAGGGTCCCAGATACGCAGTATTTT. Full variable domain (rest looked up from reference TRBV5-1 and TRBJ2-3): KAGVTQTPRYLIKTRGQQVTLSCSPISGHRSVSWYQQTPGQGLQFLFEYFSETQRNKGNFPGRFSGRQFSNSRSEMNVSTLELGDSALYLCASSQDRVPDTQYFGPGTRLTVL.

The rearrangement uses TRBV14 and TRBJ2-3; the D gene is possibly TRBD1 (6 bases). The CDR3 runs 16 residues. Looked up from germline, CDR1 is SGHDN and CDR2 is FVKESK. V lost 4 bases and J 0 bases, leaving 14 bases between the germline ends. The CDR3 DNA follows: TGTGCCAGCAGCCCTCCCGGGACAACCAGCACAGATACGCAGTATTTT. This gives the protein CASSPPGTTSTDTQYF.

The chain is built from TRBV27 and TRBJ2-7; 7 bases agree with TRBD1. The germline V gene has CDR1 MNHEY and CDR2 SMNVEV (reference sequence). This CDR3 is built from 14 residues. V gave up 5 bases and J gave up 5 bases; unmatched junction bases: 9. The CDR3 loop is CASSPGGTNHEQYF. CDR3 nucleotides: TGTGCCAGCAGTCCAGGGGGTACGAACCACGAGCAGTACTTC.

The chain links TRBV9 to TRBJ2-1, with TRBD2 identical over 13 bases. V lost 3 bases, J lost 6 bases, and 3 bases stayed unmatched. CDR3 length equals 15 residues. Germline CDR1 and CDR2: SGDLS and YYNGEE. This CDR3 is CASSDWTSGSNEQFF. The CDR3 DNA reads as TGTGCCAGCAGCGACTGGACTAGCGGGAGCAATGAGCAGTTCTTC.

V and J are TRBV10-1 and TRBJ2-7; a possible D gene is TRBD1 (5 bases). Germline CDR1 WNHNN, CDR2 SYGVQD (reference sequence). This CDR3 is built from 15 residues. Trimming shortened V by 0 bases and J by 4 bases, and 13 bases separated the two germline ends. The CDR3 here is CASSESGQLKYEQYF. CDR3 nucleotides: TGCGCCAGCAGTGAGTCCGGACAATTGAAGTACGAGCAGTACTTC.

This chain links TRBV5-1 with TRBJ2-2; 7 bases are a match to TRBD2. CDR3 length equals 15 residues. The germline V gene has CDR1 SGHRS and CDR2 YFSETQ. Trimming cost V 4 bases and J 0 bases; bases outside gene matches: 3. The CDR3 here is CASSAGTTNTGELFF. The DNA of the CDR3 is TGCGCCAGCAGCGCCGGGACTACGAACACCGGGGAGCTGTTTTTT.

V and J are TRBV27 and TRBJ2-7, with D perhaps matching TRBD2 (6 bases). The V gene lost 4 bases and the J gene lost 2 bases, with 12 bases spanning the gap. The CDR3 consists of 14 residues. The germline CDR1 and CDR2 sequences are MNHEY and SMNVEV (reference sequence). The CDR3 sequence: CASSYQAGPYEQYF. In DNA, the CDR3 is TGTGCCAGCAGTTATCAAGCGGGTCCCTACGAGCAGTACTTC.

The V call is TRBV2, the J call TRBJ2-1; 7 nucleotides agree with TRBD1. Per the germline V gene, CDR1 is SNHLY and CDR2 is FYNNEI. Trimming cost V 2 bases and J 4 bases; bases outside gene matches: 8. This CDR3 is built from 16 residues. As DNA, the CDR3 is TGTGCCAGCAGTGAAATGGTCGGGACAGAGTACAATGAGCAGTTCTTC. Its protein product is CASSEMVGTEYNEQFF.

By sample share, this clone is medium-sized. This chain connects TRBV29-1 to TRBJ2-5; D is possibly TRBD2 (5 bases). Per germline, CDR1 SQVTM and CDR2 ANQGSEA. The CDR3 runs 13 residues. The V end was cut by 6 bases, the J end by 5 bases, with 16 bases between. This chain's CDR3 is CSVAVSPGETQYF. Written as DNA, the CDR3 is TGCAGCGTGGCGGTCTCACCGGGGGAGACCCAGTACTTC.

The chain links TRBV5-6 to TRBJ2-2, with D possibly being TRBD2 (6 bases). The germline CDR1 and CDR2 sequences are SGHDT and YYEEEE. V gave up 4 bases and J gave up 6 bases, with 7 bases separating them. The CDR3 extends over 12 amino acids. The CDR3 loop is CASSPGAGELFF. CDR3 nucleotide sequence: TGTGCCAGCAGCCCGGGGGCCGGGGAGCTGTTTTTT.

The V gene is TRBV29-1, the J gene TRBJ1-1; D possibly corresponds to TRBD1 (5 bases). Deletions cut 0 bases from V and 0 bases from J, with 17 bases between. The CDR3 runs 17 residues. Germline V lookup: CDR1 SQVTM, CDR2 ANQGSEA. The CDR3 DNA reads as TGCAGCGTTGAAGAGGTCGGGAGGGACGGAATGAACACTGAAGCTTTCTTT. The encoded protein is CSVEEVGRDGMNTEAFF.

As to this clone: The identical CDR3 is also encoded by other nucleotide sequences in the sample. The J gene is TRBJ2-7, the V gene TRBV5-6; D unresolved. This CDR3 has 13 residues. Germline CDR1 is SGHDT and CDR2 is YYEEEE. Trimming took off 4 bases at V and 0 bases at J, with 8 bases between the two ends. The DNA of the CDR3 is TGTGCCAGCAGCCCAGGATCCTCCTACGAGCAGTACTTC. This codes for CASSPGSSYEQYF.

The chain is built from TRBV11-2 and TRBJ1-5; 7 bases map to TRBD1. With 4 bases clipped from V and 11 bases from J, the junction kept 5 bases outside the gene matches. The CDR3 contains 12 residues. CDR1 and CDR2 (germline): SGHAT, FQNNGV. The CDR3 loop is CASSSSTGSQHF. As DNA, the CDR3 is TGTGCCAGCAGCTCCTCGACAGGGTCCCAGCATTTT.

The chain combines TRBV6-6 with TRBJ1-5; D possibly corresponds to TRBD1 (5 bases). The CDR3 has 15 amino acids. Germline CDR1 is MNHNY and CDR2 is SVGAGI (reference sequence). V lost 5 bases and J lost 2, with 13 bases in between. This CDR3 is CASSRDFLGNQPQHF. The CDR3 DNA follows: TGTGCCAGCAGTCGGGACTTTCTGGGCAATCAGCCCCAGCATTTT.